These 8 T cell receptor beta chains were all obtained from the same sample, sequenced in a study of T cell responses to AZD1222 COVID-19 vaccine. Clones were read by immunoSEQ multiplex PCR, and TCRdb kept only the in-frame ones, dropping some. Of about 200,000 clones in the sample, roughly 92% were seen once. The source material was peripheral blood, sampled on day 0 of AZD1222 vaccination. The origin of the receptors is an adult in good health.

This sequence joins TRBV2 and TRBJ1-1; 7 nucleotides align to TRBD1. The length of the CDR3 is 14 residues. V shed 10 bases and J 3 bases; nucleotides not matched to a gene: 11. Per the germline V gene, CDR1 is SNHLY and CDR2 is FYNNEI. In DNA, the CDR3 is TGTGCCAACCCGAGGGGGCGAGGGGACACTGAAGCTTTCTTT. Translation gives CANPRGRGDTEAFF.

The chain links TRBV19 to TRBJ1-5; possible D gene TRBD1, 5 bases. Germline V gives CDR1 LNHDA, CDR2 SQIVND (reference sequence). With 9 bases removed from V and 0 bases from J, the gap between germline ends came to 18 bases. The CDR3 sequence is 16 residues long. As DNA, the CDR3 is TGTGCCAGCTACCCGGCAGGGATCTATAGCAATCAGCCCCAGCATTTT. Translation gives CASYPAGIYSNQPQHF. The full variable domain, in which reference TRBV19 and TRBJ1-5 provide the parts outside the CDR3, is DGGITQSPKYLFRKEGQNVTLSCEQNLNHDAMYWYRQDPGQGLRLIYYSQIVNDFQKGDIAEGYSVSREKKESFPLTVTSAQKNPTAFYLCASYPAGIYSNQPQHFGDGTRLSIL.

The chain couples TRBV5-4 to TRBJ2-7; D is perhaps TRBD2 (5 bases). The CDR3 is 14 residues long. Germline V gene data show CDR1 as SGHNT and CDR2 as YYREEE (reference sequence). V was clipped by 3 bases and J by 11 bases, with 21 bases between them. The CDR3 sequence is CASSSRTDQSEEYF. The CDR3 coding sequence is TGTGCCAGCAGCTCTAGGACTGATCAATCGGAGGAGTACTTC.

The chain carries TRBV5-1 and TRBJ1-1, with a tentative D call TRBD1 (6 bases). The CDR3 consists of 17 residues. Germline assignment: CDR1 SGHRS and CDR2 YFSETQ. Trimming cost V 2 bases and J 3 bases, with 20 bases left between them. The CDR3 region is CASSFSGTRTLDTEAFF. CDR3 DNA sequence: TGCGCCAGCAGCTTTTCCGGGACACGGACACTAGACACTGAAGCTTTCTTT.

This sequence joins TRBV5-4 and TRBJ2-5; 12 bases are shared with TRBD1. Germline V gene data show CDR1 as SGHNT and CDR2 as YYREEE (reference sequence). Unmatched junction bases numbered 7, after V lost 5 bases and J lost 5 bases. This CDR3 is 15 amino acids long. CDR3 protein: CASSSGTGGLETQYF. The CDR3 DNA follows: TGTGCCAGCAGTTCCGGGACAGGGGGCCTTGAGACCCAGTACTTC.

J is TRBJ1-4 and V is TRBV4-3; D remains unclear. CDR1 is LGHNA and CDR2 is YSLEER in the germline V gene. The V gene lost 1 base and the J gene lost 0 bases, with 12 bases spanning the gap. This CDR3 spans 17 amino acids. The CDR3 DNA reads TGCGCCAGCAGCCAAGGAAATGGGCCTTCAACTAATGAAAAACTGTTTTTT. This codes for CASSQGNGPSTNEKLFF.

V is TRBV7-9 and J is TRBJ1-2; TRBD1 aligns across 8 bases. There are 15 residues in the CDR3. J was trimmed by 3 bases and V by 1 base; bases with no gene match: 4. The germline V gene encodes CDR1 SEHNR and CDR2 FQNEAQ (reference sequence). The CDR3 DNA is TGTGCCAGCAGCTTAGGACAGGGGATAGACTATGGCTACACCTTC. The encoded protein is CASSLGQGIDYGYTF.

The chain has TRBV10-3 and TRBJ2-1; 10 nucleotides align to TRBD2. The CDR3 length is 15 residues. V was clipped by 4 bases and J by 5 bases; unmatched bases: 5. The germline CDR1 and CDR2 sequences are ENHRY and SYGVKD. The CDR3 loop is CAISGSLAGDNEQFF. The CDR3 bases are TGTGCCATCAGTGGGTCGCTAGCGGGGGACAATGAGCAGTTCTTC.